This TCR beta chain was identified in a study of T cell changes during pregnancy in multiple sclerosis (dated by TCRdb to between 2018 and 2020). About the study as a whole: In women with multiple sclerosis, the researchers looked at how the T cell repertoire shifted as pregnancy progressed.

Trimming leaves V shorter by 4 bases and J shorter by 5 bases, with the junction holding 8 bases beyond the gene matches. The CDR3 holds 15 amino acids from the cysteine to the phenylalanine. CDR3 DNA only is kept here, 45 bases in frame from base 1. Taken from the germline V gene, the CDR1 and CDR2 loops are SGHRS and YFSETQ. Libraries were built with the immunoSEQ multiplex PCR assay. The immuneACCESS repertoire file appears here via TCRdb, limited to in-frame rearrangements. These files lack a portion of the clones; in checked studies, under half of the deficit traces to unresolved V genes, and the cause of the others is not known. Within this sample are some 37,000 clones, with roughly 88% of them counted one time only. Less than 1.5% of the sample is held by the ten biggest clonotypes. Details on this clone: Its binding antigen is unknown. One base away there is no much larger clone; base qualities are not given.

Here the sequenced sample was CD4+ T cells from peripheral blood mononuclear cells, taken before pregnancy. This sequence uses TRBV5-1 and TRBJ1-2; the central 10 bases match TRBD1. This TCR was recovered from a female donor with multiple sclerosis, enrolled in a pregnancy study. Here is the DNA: TGCGCCAGCAGCCCGGGACAGGGGATTACATATGGCTACACCTTC. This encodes CASSPGQGITYGYTF. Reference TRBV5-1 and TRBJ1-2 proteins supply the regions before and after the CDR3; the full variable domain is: KAGVTQTPRYLIKTRGQQVTLSCSPISGHRSVSWYQQTPGQGLQFLFEYFSETQRNKGNFPGRFSGRQFSNSRSEMNVSTLELGDSALYLCASSPGQGITYGYTFGSGTRLTVV.